The present T cell receptor (beta chain) was sequenced within a study of tumor-infiltrating lymphocytes in primary liver carcinoma. Study in general: Lesions, classed as T1-T3 N0M0, spanned 4.2 to 10 cm across.

Researchers generated TCR beta cDNA from 500 to 600 ng of total RNA, relying on a constant-region primer. What produced the TCR beta libraries was three nested multiplex PCR rounds using slightly modified ARM-PCR. TRBV1-TRBV30 forward primers and a C-beta reverse primer were used in the first two PCR rounds, which each ran for nine to ten cycles. MiXCR, run by TCRdb on the multiplex PCR reads, gives a single entry per CDR3 protein. The sample comprises tens of thousands of distinct CDR3 sequences, approximately 71% of which are singletons, and over 25% rests with the top ten. To note about this clonotype: A much larger clone lies a single base off, so this may be a read error.

The CDR3 length is 13 residues. The germline CDR1 and CDR2 sequences are SGHAT and FQDESV (reference sequence). Co-extracting RNA and DNA was done with roughly 17-34 mg of unsorted bulk tissue as input. Tumor samples were assessed, and every one had over 90% viable tumor cells. The J gene is TRBJ2-5, the V gene TRBV11-1; D possibly corresponds to TRBD1 (6 bases). Material for sequencing was liver tumor tissue from sampling region 3. Noted subset: tumor region T3, left-lateral pole. This receptor was identified in a woman in her 30s with primary liver carcinoma and hepatitis B virus infection. The CDR3 reads CVSSFRGLGTQYF. CDR3 sequence (DNA): TGTGTCAGCAGCTTCAGGGGTTTGGGGACCCAGTACTTC.